This note documents a single TCR beta chain sequence. Sequenced by immunoSEQ multiplex PCR; TCRdb stores in-frame clones only, minus some. The table includes around 41,000 clones, about 90% detected once. This record belongs to a study of OX40 agonist ivuxolimab in advanced cancers. This CDR3 contains 15 residues. V lost 0 bases and J 5 bases, leaving 14 bases between the germline ends. Germline CDR1 and CDR2: SGDLS and YYNGEE. Drawing of blood for sampling happened at baseline, at cycle 4 day 1, and at cycle 7 day 1. This receptor was taken from an adult with an advanced solid tumor such as melanoma, head and neck, liver or kidney cancer. The chain uses TRBV9 and TRBJ2-5, with D possibly being TRBD1 (6 bases). The material sequenced was CD4+ or CD8+ T cells sorted from blood, taken in a trial of the OX40 agonist ivuxolimab. The CDR3 sequence is CASSVDEGQGETQYF. The CDR3 nucleotides read TGTGCCAGCAGCGTAGATGAGGGTCAGGGGGAGACCCAGTACTTC.